These 6 T cell receptor beta chains were sequenced from one sample in a study of T cell responses to AZD1222 COVID-19 vaccine. Profiling relied on immunoSEQ multiplex PCR, and the TCRdb table lists in-frame clones only, not all of them. The table records around 130,000 clones, 75% to 95% of them present only once. The material sequenced was peripheral blood, taken 28 days after the second AZD1222 dose. All receptors derive from an adult who received the AZD1222 COVID-19 vaccine.

Here the CDR3 DNA reads TGTGCCAGCAGCCAAGTAGGGCGGATGAACACCGGGGAGCTGTTTTTT. Residues: CASSQVGRMNTGELFF. The chain has TRBV14 and TRBJ2-2, with no clear D. Germline V gene data show CDR1 as SGHDN and CDR2 as FVKESK. Between the trimmed V and J ends, which lost 1 base and 1 base, there was a span of 10 bases. CDR3 length equals 16 residues.

DNA for the CDR3: TGTGCCAGCAGCGTAGACCTTCCTGGACTAGCGGCTCGCACCGGGGAGCTGTTTTTT. It codes for CASSVDLPGLAARTGELFF. V usage is TRBV9 and J usage is TRBJ2-2; TRBD2 agrees at 10 bases. Germline CDR1 SGDLS, CDR2 YYNGEE. This CDR3 has 19 residues. V dropped 0 bases and J dropped 4; count of bases not matched to a gene: 12.

The rearrangement joins TRBV13 to TRBJ1-1, with D unresolved. The CDR3 spans 14 residues. The germline V gene encodes CDR1 PRHDT and CDR2 FYEKMQ (reference sequence). V lost 9 bases to trimming and J lost 0 bases, with 14 bases between them. CDR3 residues: CASQLRTMNTEAFF. The CDR3 bases are TGTGCCAGTCAACTCCGGACGATGAACACTGAAGCTTTCTTT.

This chain connects TRBV2 to TRBJ2-7; no firm D call. The CDR3 covers 12 residues. Germline V gene sequence: CDR1 SNHLY, CDR2 FYNNEI. The V and J ends lost 6 bases and 1 base respectively, with 7 bases between them. The CDR3 spells CASSLASYEQYV. DNA of the CDR3: TGTGCCAGCAGCCTCGCTTCCTACGAGCAGTACGTC.

This chain links TRBV6-6 with TRBJ2-7; a weak D match, TRBD2 (5 bases). Germline V gene data show CDR1 as MNHNY and CDR2 as SVGAGI (reference sequence). The CDR3 spans 13 residues. The V gene lost 6 bases and the J gene lost 0 bases, with 9 bases spanning the gap. The CDR3 loop reads CASRDSFSYEQYV. CDR3 bases: TGTGCCAGCAGGGACTCCTTCTCCTACGAGCAGTACGTC.

This clone was recorded once. The CDR3 spells CASSLEDGELFF. For the CDR3, the DNA is TGTGCCAGCAGCTTAGAAGACGGGGAGCTGTTTTTT. The rearrangement joins TRBV11-3 to TRBJ2-2; D ambiguous. The CDR3 totals 12 residues. The ends were cut back, 0 bases at V and 7 bases at J, with 3 bases in the middle. Germline loops: CDR1 SGHNT, CDR2 YENEEA.